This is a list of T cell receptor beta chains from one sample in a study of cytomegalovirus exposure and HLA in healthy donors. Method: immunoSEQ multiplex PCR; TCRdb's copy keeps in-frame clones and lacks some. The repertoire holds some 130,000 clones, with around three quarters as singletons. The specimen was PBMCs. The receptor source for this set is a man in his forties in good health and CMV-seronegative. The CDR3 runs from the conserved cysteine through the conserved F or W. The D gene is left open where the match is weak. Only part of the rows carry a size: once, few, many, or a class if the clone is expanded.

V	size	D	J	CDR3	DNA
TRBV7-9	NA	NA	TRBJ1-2	CASSLRGEGDTF	TGTGCCAGCAGCTTACGAGGGGAGGGGGACACCTTC
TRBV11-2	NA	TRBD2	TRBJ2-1	CASSGFYYGRWNEQFF	TGTGCCAGCAGCGGCTTTTATTACGGGAGGTGGAATGAGCAGTTCTTC
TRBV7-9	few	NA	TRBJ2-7	CASSSGLLIDEQYF	TGTGCCAGCAGCTCCGGGTTGCTAATTGACGAGCAGTACTTC
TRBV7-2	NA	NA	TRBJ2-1	CASSLARFALHEQFF	TGTGCCAGCAGCTTAGCGCGTTTCGCCCTCCATGAGCAGTTCTTC
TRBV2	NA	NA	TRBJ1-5	CASSESENNQPQHF	TGTGCCAGCAGTGAATCTGAGAATAATCAGCCCCAGCATTTT
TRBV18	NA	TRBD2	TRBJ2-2	CASSPGLAGATGELFF	TGTGCCAGCTCACCAGGGTTGGCGGGAGCAACCGGGGAGCTGTTTTTT
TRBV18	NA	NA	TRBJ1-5	CASSPPDGAGSNQPQHF	TGTGCCAGCTCACCACCGGATGGGGCGGGAAGCAATCAGCCCCAGCATTTT
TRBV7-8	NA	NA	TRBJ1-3	CASSFESSGNTIYF	TGTGCCAGCAGCTTCGAGAGCTCTGGAAACACCATATATTTT
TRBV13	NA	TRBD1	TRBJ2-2	CASIQQGESGELFF	TGTGCCAGCATCCAACAGGGGGAGTCCGGGGAGCTGTTTTTT
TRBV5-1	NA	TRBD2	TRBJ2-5	CASSLSASGGALTTQYF	TGCGCCAGCAGCTTGAGCGCTAGCGGGGGAGCCCTAACGACCCAGTACTTC
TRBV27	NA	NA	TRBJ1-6	CASLKLGQHYNSPLHF	TGTGCCAGCCTTAAGCTGGGGCAGCATTATAATTCACCCCTCCACTTT
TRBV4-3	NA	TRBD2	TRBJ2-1	CASSLADSGTRDFNEQFF	TGCGCCAGCAGCCTCGCCGACTCCGGGACTAGAGATTTCAATGAGCAGTTCTTC
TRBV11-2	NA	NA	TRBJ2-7	CASSPEVFHEQYF	TGTGCCAGCAGCCCCGAGGTTTTCCACGAGCAGTACTTC
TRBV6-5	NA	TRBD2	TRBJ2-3	CASSYSRGGTQYF	TGTGCCAGCAGTTACTCCCGGGGGGGTACGCAGTATTTT
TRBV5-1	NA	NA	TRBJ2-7	CASSLDRAYSYEQYF	TGCGCCAGCAGCTTGGACAGGGCCTACTCCTACGAGCAGTACTTC
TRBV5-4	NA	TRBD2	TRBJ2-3	CASSLDLAGGTTDTQYF	TGTGCCAGCAGCTTGGACCTAGCGGGAGGAACCACAGATACGCAGTATTTT
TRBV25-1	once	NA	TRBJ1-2	CASSAVDRNGYTF	TGTGCCAGCAGTGCCGTTGACAGAAATGGCTACACCTTC
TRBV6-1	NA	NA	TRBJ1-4	CASSARWTPENEKLFF	TGTGCCAGCAGTGCTCGATGGACACCGGAAAATGAAAAACTGTTTTTT
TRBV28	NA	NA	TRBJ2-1	CASSFGGSSYNEQFF	TGTGCCAGCAGTTTTGGCGGTAGCTCCTACAATGAGCAGTTCTTC
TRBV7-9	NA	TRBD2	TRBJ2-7	CASSSGGSRAYEQYF	TGTGCCAGCAGCTCCGGGGGGAGCCGAGCCTACGAGCAGTACTTC